This T cell receptor (beta chain) was profiled in a study of OX40 agonist ivuxolimab in advanced cancers. Whole-study context: Ivuxolimab, an antibody acting as an agonist of OX40 (CD134), was used to treat patients. At 0.01 to 10 mg/kg, ivuxolimab was administered intravenously to patients every 2 weeks. Partial responses occurred in three patients (one hepatocellular carcinoma, two cutaneous melanoma).

Clones were read by immunoSEQ multiplex PCR, and TCRdb kept only the in-frame ones, dropping some. The sample carries about 97,000 clones, around 85% recorded once. As for this clone: No antigen is known for it.

Study-wide results and caveats: In general, CD8+ T cells held more expanded clones than CD4+ did, on average.

Trimming took 3 bases from V and 5 from J, leaving 17 bases between them. CDR1 is GTSNPN and CDR2 is SVGIG in the germline V gene (reference sequence). The CDR3 is 14 residues long. This chain links TRBV30 with TRBJ2-7, with D perhaps matching TRBD1 (6 bases). The sequence was obtained from an adult with an advanced solid tumor such as melanoma, head and neck, liver or kidney cancer. The starting material was CD4+ or CD8+ T cells sorted from blood, obtained in a trial of the OX40 agonist ivuxolimab. CDR3 sequence reads: CAWRKTVRGNEQYF. The CDR3 DNA reads as TGTGCCTGGAGAAAGACGGTCAGGGGCAACGAGCAGTACTTC.